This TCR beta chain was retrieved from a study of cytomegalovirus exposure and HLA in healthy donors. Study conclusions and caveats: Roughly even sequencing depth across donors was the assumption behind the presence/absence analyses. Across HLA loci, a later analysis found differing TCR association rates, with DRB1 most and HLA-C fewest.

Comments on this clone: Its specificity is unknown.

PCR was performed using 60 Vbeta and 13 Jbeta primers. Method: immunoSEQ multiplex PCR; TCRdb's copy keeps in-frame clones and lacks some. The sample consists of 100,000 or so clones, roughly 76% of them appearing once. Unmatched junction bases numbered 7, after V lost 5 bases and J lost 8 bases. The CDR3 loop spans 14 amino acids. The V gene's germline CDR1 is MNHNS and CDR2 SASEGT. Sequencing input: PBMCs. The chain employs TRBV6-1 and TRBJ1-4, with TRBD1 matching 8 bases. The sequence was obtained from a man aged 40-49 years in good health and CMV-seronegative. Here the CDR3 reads CASSPGGFGEKLFF. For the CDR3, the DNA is TGTGCCAGCAGTCCAGGGGGCTTTGGAGAAAAACTGTTTTTT.